Ten or more counts support the clone carrying this T cell receptor beta chain. Its antigen is still unknown. Molecular barcoded adaptors covering alpha/delta and beta/gamma chains were used on roughly 400 ng RNA. MiXCR, run by TCRdb on the reads, gives a single entry per CDR3 protein. The data contain about 9,200 distinct CDR3 sequences, roughly 15% of them seen just once; the ten biggest clones take up around 25%. The germline V gene encodes CDR1 ENHRY and CDR2 SYGVKD. CDR3 length equals 14 residues. The trim removed 6 bases at V and 7 bases at J, leaving 5 bases unmatched. This sample stems from a study of read filtering for tumor transcriptome and immune sequencing. Turning to the study itself: The cohort had roughly 17 men and around 15 women aged about 40 to 90, mean about 70 years. Revised staging placed 8 patients in R-ISS I, some 17 in II, 7 in III. Findings and limits, study-wide: IR-seq captured clonotypes deeper and more reliably than RNA-seq. IR-seq and RNA-seq agreed better without single-read clonotypes.

Sequencing used a population of CD138-negative cells sorted from bone marrow. The receptor was isolated from a donor aged 40 or older with multiple myeloma. The rearrangement links TRBV10-3 to TRBJ1-6, with TRBD1 matching over 8 bases. The CDR3 sequence is CAIRDRDINSPLHF. Written as DNA, the CDR3 is TGTGCCATCAGGGACAGGGATATAAATTCACCCCTCCACTTT.